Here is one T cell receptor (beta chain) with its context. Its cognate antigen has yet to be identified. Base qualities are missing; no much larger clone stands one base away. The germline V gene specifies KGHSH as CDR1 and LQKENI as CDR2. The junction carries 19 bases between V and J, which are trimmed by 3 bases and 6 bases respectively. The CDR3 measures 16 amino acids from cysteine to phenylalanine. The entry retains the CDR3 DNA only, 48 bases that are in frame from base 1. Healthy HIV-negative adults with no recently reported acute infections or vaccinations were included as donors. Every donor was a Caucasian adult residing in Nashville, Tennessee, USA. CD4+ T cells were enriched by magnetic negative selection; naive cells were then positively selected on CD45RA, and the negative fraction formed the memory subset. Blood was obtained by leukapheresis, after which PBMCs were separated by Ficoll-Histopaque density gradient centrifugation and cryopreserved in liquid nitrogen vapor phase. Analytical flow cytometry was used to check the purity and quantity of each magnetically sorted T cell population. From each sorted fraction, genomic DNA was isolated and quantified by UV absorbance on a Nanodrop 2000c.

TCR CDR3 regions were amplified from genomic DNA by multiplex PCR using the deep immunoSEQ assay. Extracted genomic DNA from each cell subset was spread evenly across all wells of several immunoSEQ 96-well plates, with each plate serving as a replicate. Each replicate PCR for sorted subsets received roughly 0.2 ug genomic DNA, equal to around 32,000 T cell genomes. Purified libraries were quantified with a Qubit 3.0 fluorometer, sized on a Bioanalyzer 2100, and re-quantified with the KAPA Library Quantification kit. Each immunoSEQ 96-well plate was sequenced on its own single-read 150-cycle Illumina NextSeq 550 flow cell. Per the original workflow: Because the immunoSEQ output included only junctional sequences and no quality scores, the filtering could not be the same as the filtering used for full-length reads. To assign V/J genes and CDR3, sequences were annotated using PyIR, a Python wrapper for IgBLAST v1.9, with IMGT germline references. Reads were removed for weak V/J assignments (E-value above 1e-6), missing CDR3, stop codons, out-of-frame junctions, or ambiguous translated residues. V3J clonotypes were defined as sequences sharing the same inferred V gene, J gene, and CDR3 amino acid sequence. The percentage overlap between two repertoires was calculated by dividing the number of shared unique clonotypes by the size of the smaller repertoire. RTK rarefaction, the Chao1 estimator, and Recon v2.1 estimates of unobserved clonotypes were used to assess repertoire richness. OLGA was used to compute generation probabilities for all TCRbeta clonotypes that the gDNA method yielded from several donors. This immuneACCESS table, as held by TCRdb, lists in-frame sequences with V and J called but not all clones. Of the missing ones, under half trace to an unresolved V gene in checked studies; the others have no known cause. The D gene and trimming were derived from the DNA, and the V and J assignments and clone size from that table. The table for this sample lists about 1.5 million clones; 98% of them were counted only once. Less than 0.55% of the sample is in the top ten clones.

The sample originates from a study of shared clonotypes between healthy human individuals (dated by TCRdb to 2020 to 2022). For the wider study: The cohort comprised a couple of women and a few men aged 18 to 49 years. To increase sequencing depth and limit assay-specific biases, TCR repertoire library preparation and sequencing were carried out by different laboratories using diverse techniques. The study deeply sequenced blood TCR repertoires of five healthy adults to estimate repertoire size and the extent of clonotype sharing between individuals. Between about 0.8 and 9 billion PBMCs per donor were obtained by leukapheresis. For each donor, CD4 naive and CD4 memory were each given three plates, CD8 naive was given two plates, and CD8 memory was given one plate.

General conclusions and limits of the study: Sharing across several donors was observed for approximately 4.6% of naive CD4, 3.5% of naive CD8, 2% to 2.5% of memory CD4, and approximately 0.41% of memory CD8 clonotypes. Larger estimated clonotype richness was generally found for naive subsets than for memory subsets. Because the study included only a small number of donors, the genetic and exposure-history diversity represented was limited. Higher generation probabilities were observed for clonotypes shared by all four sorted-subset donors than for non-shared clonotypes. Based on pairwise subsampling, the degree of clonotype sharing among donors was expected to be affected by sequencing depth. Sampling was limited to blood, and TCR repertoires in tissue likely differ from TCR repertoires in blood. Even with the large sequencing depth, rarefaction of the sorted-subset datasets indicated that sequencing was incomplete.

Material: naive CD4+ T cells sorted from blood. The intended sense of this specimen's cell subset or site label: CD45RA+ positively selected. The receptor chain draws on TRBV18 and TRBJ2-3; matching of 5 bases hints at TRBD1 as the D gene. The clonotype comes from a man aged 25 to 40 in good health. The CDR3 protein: CASSPIRTREGDTQYF. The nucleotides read TGTGCCAGCTCACCTATCCGGACACGCGAAGGGGATACGCAGTATTTT.